The 27 T cell receptor beta chains presented below share a single source sample, sequenced in a study of CD8+CD57+ T cells in acquired aplastic anemia. Patients sequenced had flow cytometry evidence of CD8+CD57+ cell expansion. The study profiled TCR beta VDJ and CDR3 using genomic DNA as template. TCRdb re-called the reads with MiXCR, one entry per CDR3 protein. The sample yields 150,000 to 200,000 distinct CDR3 sequences, around 48% seen once. The sequenced sample was sorted CD4+, CD8+, or CD8+CD57+ T cells (not recorded which) from PBMCs. The receptor source for this set is a human donor with aplastic anemia.

A single count supports this clonotype. V gene TRBV2 combines with J gene TRBJ2-7, with D maybe TRBD1 (6 bases). The germline V and J ends were trimmed by 7 bases and 4 bases, with 14 bases remaining between them. Germline CDR1 reads SNHLY; CDR2 reads FYNNEI. The CDR3 covers 13 residues. CDR3 nucleotide sequence: TGTGCCAGCACCCCGACAGGAAGTTACGAGCAGTACTTC. Translation gives CASTPTGSYEQYF.

The rearrangement links TRBV20-1 to TRBJ2-3; TRBD2 matches at 15 bases. The germline V gene encodes CDR1 DFQATT and CDR2 SNEGSKA (reference sequence). Trimming at V came to 3 bases and at J to 1 base, leaving 8 bases not matched to a gene. This CDR3 has 18 amino acids. The CDR3 DNA reads as TGCAGTGCTAGTGTCCCGGGACTAGCGGGAGGCGGCACAGATACGCAGTATTTT. Translated, it gives CSASVPGLAGGGTDTQYF.

In this sample, this clonotype turned up many times. The genes are TRBV12-5 and TRBJ2-3; D gene uncertain. Trimming took 1 base from V and 6 from J, leaving 8 bases between them. The CDR3 spans 13 residues. Germline values: CDR1 LGHNT, CDR2 FRNRAP. DNA of the CDR3: TGTGCTAGTGGTTTGGCCTTTAGGGATACGCAGTATTTT. As protein: CASGLAFRDTQYF.

To note about this clonotype: Just one base apart from a much larger clone, this may be a read error. The chain is built from TRBV9 and TRBJ2-1; 8 bases are shared with TRBD2. The length of the CDR3 is 15 residues. CDR1 is SGDLS and CDR2 is YYNGEE in the germline V gene. After removal of 8 bases from V and 0 bases from J, the junction contained 7 bases not matched to a gene. The CDR3 here is CASGGGPSSYNEQFF. In DNA form, the CDR3 reads TGTGCCAGTGGCGGGGGGCCGAGCTCCTACAATGAGCAGTTCTTC.

In regard to this clonotype: It may be a read error: a sequence one base away is much more abundant. J is TRBJ2-2 and V is TRBV11-2, with D hard to call. V gave up 5 bases and J gave up 1 base, with 17 bases separating them. Germline assignment: CDR1 SGHAT and CDR2 FQNNGV. This CDR3 comprises 17 residues. CDR3 sequence reads: CASSHIAPGVNTGELFF. The DNA of the CDR3 is TGTGCCAGCAGCCACATCGCTCCTGGGGTGAACACCGGGGAGCTGTTTTTT.

The gene calls are TRBV10-3 and TRBJ2-7; D is unresolved. V lost 8 bases, J lost 4 bases, and 9 bases lay in between. The CDR3 has 11 residues. Germline assignment: CDR1 ENHRY and CDR2 SYGVKD. CDR3 sequence reads: CAIAGRYEQYF. In nucleotides, the CDR3 is TGTGCCATCGCCGGACGATACGAGCAGTACTTC.

The chain employs TRBV19 and TRBJ2-5; TRBD2 matches at 8 bases. This CDR3 contains 15 residues. J was trimmed by 5 bases and V by 4 bases; bases with no gene match: 9. CDR1 and CDR2 (germline): LNHDA, SQIVND (reference sequence). CDR3 region: CASSKLAGSRETQYF. CDR3 nucleotide sequence: TGTGCCAGTAGTAAGTTAGCGGGGTCCCGGGAGACCCAGTACTTC. Full variable domain (outside the CDR3, taken from reference TRBV19 and TRBJ2-5): DGGITQSPKYLFRKEGQNVTLSCEQNLNHDAMYWYRQDPGQGLRLIYYSQIVNDFQKGDIAEGYSVSREKKESFPLTVTSAQKNPTAFYLCASSKLAGSRETQYFGPGTRLLVL.

This clonotype has more than one count but fewer than ten. The CDR3 bases are TGTGCCATCATACCGGACAGCTACTACGAGCAGTACTTC. Its translation: CAIIPDSYYEQYF. The rearrangement links TRBV10-3 to TRBJ2-7; tentatively, D is TRBD1 (6 bases). The CDR3 runs 13 residues. The germline V and J ends were trimmed by 7 bases and 3 bases, with 13 bases remaining between them. CDR1 is ENHRY and CDR2 is SYGVKD in the germline V gene.

This clonotype was counted many times. The gene calls are TRBV6-1 and TRBJ2-2; 8 positions agree with TRBD1. Germline trimming cut 6 bases from V and 5 bases from J; bases unmatched to any gene: 8. The germline gives CDR1 MNHNS, CDR2 SASEGT. This CDR3 spans 15 amino acids. In DNA form, the CDR3 reads TGTGCCAGCAGCCCCGGGACAGGTCTGACCGGGGAGCTGTTTTTT. It encodes CASSPGTGLTGELFF.

In regard to this clonotype: Compared with germline, one end of the junction differs, possibly owing to a read error. V is TRBV29-1 and J is TRBJ2-3; the D call may be TRBD1 or TRBD2 (5 bases each). This CDR3 has 13 residues. Looked up from germline, CDR1 is SQVTM and CDR2 is ANQGSEA. The CDR3 sequence is CSAQGDRTDTQYF. CDR3 nucleotide sequence: TGCAGCGCTCAGGGAGACCGCACGGATACGCAGTATTTT.

This clonotype has only a few counts. The V and J genes are TRBV15 and TRBJ2-7; 7 bases line up with TRBD1. J lost 5 bases, V lost 5 bases, and 9 bases had no gene match. The germline V gene encodes CDR1 LNHNV and CDR2 YYDKDF (reference sequence). This CDR3 has 14 residues. The CDR3 here is CATSRRAGGDEQYF. CDR3 bases: TGTGCCACCAGCCGTCGGGCAGGGGGAGACGAGCAGTACTTC.

This clonotype was seen at least ten times. The genes are TRBV5-1 and TRBJ1-1; no clear D. V lost 0 bases and J 0 bases, leaving 12 bases between the germline ends. CDR3 length: 16 residues. Germline V gives CDR1 SGHRS, CDR2 YFSETQ. The CDR3 DNA sequence: TGCGCCAGCAGCTTGGATTGGGCTAAGATGAACACTGAAGCTTTCTTT. Translating gives CASSLDWAKMNTEAFF.

The chain carries TRBV2 and TRBJ1-5; 8 bases agree with TRBD1. The CDR3 loop spans 14 amino acids. Trimming removed 7 bases from V and 2 bases from J; junction bases left unmatched: 4. From germline, CDR1 is SNHLY and CDR2 FYNNEI. The CDR3 here is CASIGQGGNQPQHF. The CDR3 DNA is TGTGCCAGCATAGGACAGGGTGGCAATCAGCCCCAGCATTTT.

This clonotype appeared a few times. The V call is TRBV6-2 or TRBV6-3, the J call TRBJ2-2; TRBD2 matches 8 bases. Germline lookup yields CDR1 MNHEY and CDR2 SVGEGT. J was trimmed by 8 bases and V by 2 bases; bases with no gene match: 13. The CDR3 extends over 17 amino acids. The CDR3 bases are TGTGCCAGCAGTTACCCCACTCCCGGGACTAGGATTGGGGAGCTGTTTTTT. This codes for CASSYPTPGTRIGELFF.

The V call is TRBV7-9, the J call TRBJ1-2; no clear D. The V end was cut by 5 bases, the J end by 4 bases, with 11 bases between. The CDR3 is 13 amino acids. In germline, CDR1 is SEHNR, CDR2 FQNEAQ (reference sequence). CDR3 coding DNA: TGTGCCAGCAGCCCGCCAGGACCCTATGGCTACACCTTC. Translated: CASSPPGPYGYTF.

V and J are TRBV7-2 and TRBJ2-1; TRBD2 agrees at 14 bases. The V gene's germline CDR1 is SGHTA and CDR2 FQGNSA. The CDR3 runs 13 residues. Trimming removed 3 bases from V and 15 bases from J; junction bases left unmatched: 4. CDR3 nucleotides: TGTGCCAGCAGCTTGGGGACTAGCGGGAGTAGGTTCTTC. It yields the protein CASSLGTSGSRFF.

The J gene is TRBJ1-2, the V gene TRBV18, with 7 bases matching TRBD1. The CDR3 loop spans 18 amino acids. Trimming cost V 1 base and J 0 bases; bases outside gene matches: 11. CDR1 and CDR2 (germline): KGHSH, LQKENI. CDR3 DNA: TGTGCCAGCTCACCACTCCCGGGACAGACAGTTTCTAACTATGGCTACACCTTC. Translated: CASSPLPGQTVSNYGYTF.

The chain uses TRBV10-2 and TRBJ2-2; TRBD2 aligns across 8 bases. Germline V CDR1 and CDR2: WSHSY, SAAADI. The CDR3 runs to 14 residues. V shed 5 bases and J 10 bases; nucleotides not matched to a gene: 9. The CDR3 is CASSSGLVFVELFF. In DNA, the CDR3 is TGCGCCAGCAGTTCGGGACTAGTGTTTGTGGAGCTGTTTTTT.

This clonotype was picked up many times. The chain recombines TRBV7-3 with TRBJ2-2; TRBD2 aligns across 8 bases. Trimming cost V 5 bases and J 7 bases; bases outside gene matches: 6. This CDR3 has 14 amino acids. Germline V gene data show CDR1 as SGHTA and CDR2 as FQGTGA. This CDR3 reads CASSPGGFVGELFF. The CDR3 DNA reads TGTGCCAGCAGCCCGGGGGGGTTCGTCGGGGAGCTGTTTTTT. The whole variable domain, remainder taken from reference TRBV7-3 and TRBJ2-2, is GAGVSQTPSNKVTEKGKYVELRCDPISGHTALYWYRQSLGQGPEFLIYFQGTGAADDSGLPNDRFFAVRPEGSVSTLKIQRTERGDSAVYLCASSPGGFVGELFFGEGSRLTVL.

This chain joins TRBV5-6 and TRBJ2-7; D is unclear. V gave up 4 bases and J gave up 3 bases, with 8 bases separating them. This CDR3 contains 12 residues. Germline-derived CDR1 and CDR2 are SGHDT and YYEEEE. Written as DNA, the CDR3 is TGTGCCAGCAGCCGACGACTCTACGAGCAGTACTTC. Its protein product is CASSRRLYEQYF.

Sample share makes this clonotype medium-sized. The chain employs TRBV2 and TRBJ1-2, with 7 bases that match TRBD1. This CDR3 has 11 amino acids. With V trimmed by 5 bases and J by 8 bases, 2 bases remained unmatched. CDR1 SNHLY and CDR2 FYNNEI come from the germline V gene. CDR3 coding DNA: TGTGCCAGCAGTCCGGACAGGGGCTACACCTTC. Translated, it gives CASSPDRGYTF.

This rearrangement joins TRBV14 to TRBJ2-3, with D perhaps being TRBD1 or TRBD2 (5 bases each). V was clipped by 5 bases and J by 8 bases, with 14 bases between them. The CDR3 extends over 13 amino acids. Germline V gene lookup returns CDR1 SGHDN and CDR2 FVKESK. The CDR3 DNA sequence: TGTGCCAGCAGCTTAGTTTTGGGGGTTACGCAGTATTTT. It specifies CASSLVLGVTQYF.

This clonotype has ten or more counts. The chain uses TRBV24-1 and TRBJ2-5; D is unclear. The CDR3 has 13 residues. Trimming pared 4 bases from V and 5 bases from J, leaving 10 bases between. Germline assignment: CDR1 KGHDR and CDR2 SFDVKD. The CDR3, as DNA: TGTGCCACCAGTGACTCCGCCGGGGAGACCCAGTACTTC. Amino acid sequence: CATSDSAGETQYF.

The CDR3 spells CASSLGQAAEAFF. The CDR3 coding sequence is TGCGCCAGCAGCTTGGGGCAGGCAGCTGAAGCTTTCTTT. The gene calls are TRBV5-1 and TRBJ1-1, with D unresolved. This CDR3 has 13 amino acids. Trimming removed 0 bases from V and 6 bases from J, with 9 bases in between. Germline V gene lookup returns CDR1 SGHRS and CDR2 YFSETQ.

The sample holds a few counts of this clonotype. The rearrangement joins TRBV6-2 or TRBV6-3 to TRBJ2-1; 8 nucleotides agree with TRBD2. The V segment lost 6 bases and the J segment 10 bases; nucleotides outside the gene matches: 8. Germline lookup yields CDR1 MNHEY and CDR2 SVGEGT. The CDR3 is 13 amino acids. The CDR3 region has the DNA TGTGCCAGCAGGAACGGGGGGGCGGTCGAGCAGTTCTTC. This translates into CASRNGGAVEQFF.

At least ten counts were recorded for this clonotype. The CDR3 loop is CGGDSNQPQHF. The DNA for the CDR3 is TGTGGGGGGGATAGCAATCAGCCCCAGCATTTT. V is TRBV24-1 and J is TRBJ1-5; weak D call: TRBD1 (5 bases). CDR3 length: 11 residues. Looked up from germline, CDR1 is KGHDR and CDR2 is SFDVKD.

The chain links TRBV6-1 to TRBJ2-7, with D perhaps given as TRBD1 or TRBD2 (5 bases each). The V gene's germline CDR1 is MNHNS and CDR2 SASEGT. V was clipped by 5 bases and J by 2 bases, with 13 bases between them. The CDR3 sequence is 14 residues long. The CDR3 DNA is TGTGCCAGCAGTCCATTGACAGCGGCCTACGAGCAGTACTTC. Its translation: CASSPLTAAYEQYF.